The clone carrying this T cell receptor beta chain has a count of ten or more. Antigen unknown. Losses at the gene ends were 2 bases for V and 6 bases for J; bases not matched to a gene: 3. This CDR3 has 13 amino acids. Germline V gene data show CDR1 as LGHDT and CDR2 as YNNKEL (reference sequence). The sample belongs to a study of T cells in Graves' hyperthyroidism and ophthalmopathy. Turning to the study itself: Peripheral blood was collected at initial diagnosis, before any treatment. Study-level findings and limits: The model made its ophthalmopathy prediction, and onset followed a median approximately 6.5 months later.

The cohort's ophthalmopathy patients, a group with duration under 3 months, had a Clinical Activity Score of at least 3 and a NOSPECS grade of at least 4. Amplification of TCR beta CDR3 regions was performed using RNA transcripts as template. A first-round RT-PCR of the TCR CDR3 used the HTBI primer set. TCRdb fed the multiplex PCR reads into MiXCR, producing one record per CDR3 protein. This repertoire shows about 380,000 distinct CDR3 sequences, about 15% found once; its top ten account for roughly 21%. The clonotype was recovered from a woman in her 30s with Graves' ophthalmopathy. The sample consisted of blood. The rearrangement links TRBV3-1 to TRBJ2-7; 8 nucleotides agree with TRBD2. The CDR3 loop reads CASSQTLAGEQYF. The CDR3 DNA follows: TGTGCCAGCAGCCAAACCCTAGCGGGCGAGCAGTACTTC.